The 9 T cell receptor beta chains below were found in one sample sequenced in a study of blood T cells in healthy people across ages. Combining a sample-barcoded 5' primer with a J-beta primer mix, a second PCR ran for roughly 7 to 12 cycles. TCRdb reprocessed the 5' RACE reads via MiXCR and lists one record per CDR3 protein. The sample gives fewer than 2,000,000 distinct CDR3 sequences, about 39% of which show up once; about 21% is in the top ten. The sample was blood. These receptors all stem from a human donor in good health.

This clonotype appeared a single time. The chain carries TRBV11-2 and TRBJ1-2, with D tentatively TRBD1 (6 bases). Germline values: CDR1 SGHAT, CDR2 FQNNGV. Trimming removed 1 base from V and 4 bases from J, with 16 bases in between. CDR3 length: 16 amino acids. CDR3 bases: TGTGCCAGCAGCTTAGCGCCAACCAGGGGCGTCTATGGCTACACCTTC. Amino acid sequence: CASSLAPTRGVYGYTF.

This clonotype appeared a few times. The rearrangement links TRBV6-1 to TRBJ2-1; D may correspond to TRBD1 or TRBD2 (6 bases each). Trimming pared 6 bases from V and 7 bases from J, leaving 16 bases between. The V gene's germline CDR1 is MNHNS and CDR2 SASEGT. The CDR3 length is 14 residues. CDR3 in amino acids: CASRAGGQRNEQFF. The CDR3 DNA reads TGTGCCAGCAGGGCTGGGGGGCAGCGAAATGAGCAGTTCTTC.

The CDR3 loop is CSATAGLSYNEQYF. As DNA, the CDR3 is TGCAGTGCCACAGCGGGGCTCTCCTACAATGAGCAGTACTTC. The chain employs TRBV20-1 and TRBJ2-4; 7 positions match TRBD2. The V gene's germline CDR1 is DFQATT and CDR2 SNEGSKA (reference sequence). V dropped 6 bases and J dropped 13; count of bases not matched to a gene: 18. The CDR3 covers 14 residues.

A word on this clonotype: One end of the junction does not line up with germline, which may come from a read error. The chain links TRBV20-1 to TRBJ2-5; D remains unclear. Germline CDR1 DFQATT, CDR2 SNEGSKA (reference sequence). This CDR3 is built from 14 residues. The CDR3 DNA follows: TGCAGTGCCAGAGAGGTCACCGTCCAAGAGACCCAGTACTTC. Protein sequence: CSAREVTVQETQYF.

The genes are TRBV9 and TRBJ2-5; 12 nucleotides align to TRBD1. V lost 4 bases and J lost 0; bases outside the gene matches: 4. Germline V gene sequence: CDR1 SGDLS, CDR2 YYNGEE. The CDR3 sequence is 16 residues long. In DNA form, the CDR3 reads TGTGCCAGCAGCCCCGGGACAGGGGGCAACCAAGAGACCCAGTACTTC. Its translation is CASSPGTGGNQETQYF.

The sample holds a few counts of this clonotype. The V call is TRBV10-3, the J call TRBJ2-5; D uncertain. The germline V gene encodes CDR1 ENHRY and CDR2 SYGVKD. The CDR3 consists of 15 residues. Between the trimmed V and J ends, which lost 6 bases and 5 bases, there was a span of 19 bases. The CDR3 here is CAISDQETGGETQYF. The CDR3 region has the DNA TGTGCCATCAGCGACCAGGAGACGGGTGGCGAGACCCAGTACTTC.

In DNA form, the CDR3 reads TGTGCCTGGAGTGTAAGGTCCCAAGAGACCCAGTACTTC. Protein sequence: CAWSVRSQETQYF. The rearrangement uses TRBV30 and TRBJ2-5; D is unresolved. Trimming stripped 0 bases from V and 1 base from J, with 6 bases between. The CDR3 is 13 amino acids. Germline V CDR1 and CDR2: GTSNPN, SVGIG (reference sequence).

This clonotype was picked up many times. The chain employs TRBV29-1 and TRBJ2-5; TRBD2 might be the D (6 bases). CDR1 is SQVTM, CDR2 ANQGSEA, per germline. This CDR3 contains 12 residues. Trimming cost V 0 bases and J 5 bases, with 7 bases left between them. The CDR3 spells CSVEDAGETQYF. In nucleotides, the CDR3 is TGCAGCGTTGAAGATGCGGGGGAGACCCAGTACTTC.

At least ten counts were recorded for this clonotype. The chain joins TRBV13 to TRBJ2-3; D gene uncertain. The V and J ends lost 5 bases and 4 bases respectively, with 7 bases between them. Germline V gene sequence: CDR1 PRHDT, CDR2 FYEKMQ (reference sequence). The CDR3 sequence is 12 residues long. In nucleotides, the CDR3 is TGTGCCAGCAGCGCTTTCCCAGATACGCAGTATTTT. Translation gives CASSAFPDTQYF.